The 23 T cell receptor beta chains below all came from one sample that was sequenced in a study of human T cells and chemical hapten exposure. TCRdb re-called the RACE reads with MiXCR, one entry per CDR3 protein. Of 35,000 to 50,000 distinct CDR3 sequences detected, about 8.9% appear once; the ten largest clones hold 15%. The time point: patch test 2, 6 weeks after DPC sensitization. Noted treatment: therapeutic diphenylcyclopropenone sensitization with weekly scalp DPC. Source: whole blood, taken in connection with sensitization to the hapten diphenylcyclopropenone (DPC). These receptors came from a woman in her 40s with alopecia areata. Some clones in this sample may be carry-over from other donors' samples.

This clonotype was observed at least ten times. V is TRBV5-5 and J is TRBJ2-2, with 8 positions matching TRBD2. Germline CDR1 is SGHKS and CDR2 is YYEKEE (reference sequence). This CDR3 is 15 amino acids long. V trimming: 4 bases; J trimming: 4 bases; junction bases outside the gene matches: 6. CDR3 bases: TGTGCCAGCAGCCCTAGCGGGCCTTTCACCGGGGAGCTGTTTTTT. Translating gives CASSPSGPFTGELFF.

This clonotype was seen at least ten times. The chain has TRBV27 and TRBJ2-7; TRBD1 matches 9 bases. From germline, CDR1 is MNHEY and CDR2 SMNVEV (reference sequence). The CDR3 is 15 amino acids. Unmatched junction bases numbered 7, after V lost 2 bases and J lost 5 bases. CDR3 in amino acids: CASSLGGQGLNEQYF. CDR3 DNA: TGTGCCAGCAGTTTAGGTGGACAGGGGCTCAACGAGCAGTACTTC.

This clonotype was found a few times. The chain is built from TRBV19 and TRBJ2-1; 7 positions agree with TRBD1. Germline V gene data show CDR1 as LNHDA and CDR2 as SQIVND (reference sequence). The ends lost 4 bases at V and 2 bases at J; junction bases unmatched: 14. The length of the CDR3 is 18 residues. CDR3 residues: CASSNRDSSPGPYNEQFF. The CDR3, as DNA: TGTGCCAGTAGTAACCGGGACAGCAGCCCAGGCCCCTACAATGAGCAGTTCTTC.

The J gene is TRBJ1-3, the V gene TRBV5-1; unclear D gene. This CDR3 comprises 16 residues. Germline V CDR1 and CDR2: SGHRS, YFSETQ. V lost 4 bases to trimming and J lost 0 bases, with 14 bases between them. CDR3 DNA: TGCGCCAGCAGCCTGGAGGTCATAACCTCTGGAAACACCATATATTTT. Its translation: CASSLEVITSGNTIYF.

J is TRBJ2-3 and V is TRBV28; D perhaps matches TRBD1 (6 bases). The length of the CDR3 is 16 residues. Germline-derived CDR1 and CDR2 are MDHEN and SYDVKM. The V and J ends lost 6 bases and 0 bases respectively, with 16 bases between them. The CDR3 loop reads CASRTRQADSTDTQYF. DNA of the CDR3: TGTGCCAGCAGAACACGACAGGCGGACAGCACAGATACGCAGTATTTT. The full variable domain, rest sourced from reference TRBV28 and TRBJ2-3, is DVKVTQSSRYLVKRTGEKVFLECVQDMDHENMFWYRQDPGLGLRLIYFSYDVKMKEKGDIPEGYSVSREKKERFSLILESASTNQTSMYLCASRTRQADSTDTQYFGPGTRLTVL.

The CDR3 protein is CASRVGPDTQYF. CDR3 DNA: TGTGCCAGCAGAGTAGGCCCAGATACGCAGTATTTT. The V call is TRBV27, the J call TRBJ2-3, with D unclear. CDR3 size: 12 residues. The germline V gene encodes CDR1 MNHEY and CDR2 SMNVEV (reference sequence). Deletions cut 6 bases from V and 4 bases from J, with 8 bases between.

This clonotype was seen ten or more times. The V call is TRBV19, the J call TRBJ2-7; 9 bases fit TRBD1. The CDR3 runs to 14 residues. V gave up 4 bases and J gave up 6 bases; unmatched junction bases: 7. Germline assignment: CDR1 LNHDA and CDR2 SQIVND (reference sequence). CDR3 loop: CASSTTGTGSEQYF. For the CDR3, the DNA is TGTGCCAGTAGTACCACCGGGACAGGGTCCGAGCAGTACTTC.

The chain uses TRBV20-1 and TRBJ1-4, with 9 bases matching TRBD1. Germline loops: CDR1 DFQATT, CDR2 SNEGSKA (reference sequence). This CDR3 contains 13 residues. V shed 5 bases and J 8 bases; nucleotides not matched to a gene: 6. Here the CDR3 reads CSAPGTGREKLFF. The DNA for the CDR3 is TGCAGTGCTCCCGGGACAGGGCGGGAAAAACTGTTTTTT.

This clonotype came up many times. The CDR3 protein is CAIRGEGLNTEAFF. The CDR3 region has the DNA TGTGCCATCAGGGGCGAGGGTTTGAACACTGAAGCTTTCTTT. V is TRBV10-3 and J is TRBJ1-1; D remains ambiguous. The CDR3 has 14 residues. The V end was cut by 6 bases, the J end by 0 bases, with 11 bases between. Germline lookup yields CDR1 ENHRY and CDR2 SYGVKD.

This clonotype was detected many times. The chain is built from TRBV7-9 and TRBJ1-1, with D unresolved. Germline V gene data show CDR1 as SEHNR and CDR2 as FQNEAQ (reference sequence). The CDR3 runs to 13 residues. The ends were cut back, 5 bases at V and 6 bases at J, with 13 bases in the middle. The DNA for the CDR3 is TGTGCCAGCAGCCCCACCTTGGGGTCTGAAGCTTTCTTT. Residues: CASSPTLGSEAFF.

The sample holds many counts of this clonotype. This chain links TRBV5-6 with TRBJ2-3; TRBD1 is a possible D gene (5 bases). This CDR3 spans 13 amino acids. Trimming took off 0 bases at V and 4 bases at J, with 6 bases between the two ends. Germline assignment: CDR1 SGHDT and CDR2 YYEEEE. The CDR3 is CASSLGGSDTQYF. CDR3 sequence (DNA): TGTGCCAGCAGCTTGGGGGGCTCAGATACGCAGTATTTT.

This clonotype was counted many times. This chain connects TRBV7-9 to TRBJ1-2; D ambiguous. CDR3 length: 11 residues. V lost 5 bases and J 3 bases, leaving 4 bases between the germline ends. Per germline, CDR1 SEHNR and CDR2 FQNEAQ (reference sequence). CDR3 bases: TGTGCCAGCAGCGAGTACTATGGCTACACCTTC. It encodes CASSEYYGYTF. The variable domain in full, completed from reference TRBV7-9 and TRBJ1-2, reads DTGVSQNPRHKITKRGQNVTFRCDPISEHNRLYWYRQTLGQGPEFLTYFQNEAQLEKSRLLSDRFSAERPKGSFSTLEIQRTEQGDSAMYLCASSEYYGYTFGSGTRLTVV.

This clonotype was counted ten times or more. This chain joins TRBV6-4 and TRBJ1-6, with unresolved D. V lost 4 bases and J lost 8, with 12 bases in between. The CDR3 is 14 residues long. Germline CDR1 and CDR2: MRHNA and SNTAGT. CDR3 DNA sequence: TGTGCCAGCAGTGTTTCTGCGGAAGATTCACCCCTCCACTTT. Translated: CASSVSAEDSPLHF.

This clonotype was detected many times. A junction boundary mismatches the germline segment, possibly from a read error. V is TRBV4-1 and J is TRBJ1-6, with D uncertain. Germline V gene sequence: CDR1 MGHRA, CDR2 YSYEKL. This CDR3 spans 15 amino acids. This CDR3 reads CASSRPVPYNSPLHF. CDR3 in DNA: TGTGCCAGCAGCCGACCGGTTCCTTATAATTCACCCCTCCACTTT.

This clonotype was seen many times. The CDR3 spells CASSSGQPLAKNIQYF. The DNA for the CDR3 is TGTGCCAGCAGTTCCGGACAACCCCTAGCCAAAAACATTCAGTACTTC. The chain links TRBV28 to TRBJ2-4; D may be TRBD1 (5 bases). From germline, CDR1 is MDHEN and CDR2 SYDVKM. V gave up 4 bases and J gave up 0 bases, with 13 bases separating them. The CDR3 length is 16 residues.

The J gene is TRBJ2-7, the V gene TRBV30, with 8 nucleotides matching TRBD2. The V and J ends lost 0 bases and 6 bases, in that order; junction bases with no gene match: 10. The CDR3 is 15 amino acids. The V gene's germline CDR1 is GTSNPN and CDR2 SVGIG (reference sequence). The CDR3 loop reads CAWSVKGPAGGEQYF. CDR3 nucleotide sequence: TGTGCCTGGAGTGTTAAAGGGCCCGCGGGAGGCGAGCAGTACTTC.

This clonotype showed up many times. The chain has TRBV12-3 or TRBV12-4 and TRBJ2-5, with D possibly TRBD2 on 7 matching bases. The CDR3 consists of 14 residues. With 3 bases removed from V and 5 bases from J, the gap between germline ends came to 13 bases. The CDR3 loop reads CASSLWGGQETQYF. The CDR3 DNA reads TGTGCCAGCAGTTTGTGGGGGGGCCAGGAGACCCAGTACTTC.

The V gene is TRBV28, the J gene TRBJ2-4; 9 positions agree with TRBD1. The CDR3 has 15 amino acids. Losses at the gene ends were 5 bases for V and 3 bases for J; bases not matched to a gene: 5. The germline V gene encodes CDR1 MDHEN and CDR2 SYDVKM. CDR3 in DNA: TGTGCCAGCAGTGCACAGGGGGCGGACAAAAACATTCAGTACTTC. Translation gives CASSAQGADKNIQYF.

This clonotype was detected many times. The CDR3 sequence is CASSINSNQPQHF. In nucleotides, the CDR3 is TGTGCCAGCAGTATCAATAGCAATCAGCCCCAGCATTTT. The J gene is TRBJ1-5, the V gene TRBV6-1, with unresolved D. CDR1 and CDR2 (germline): MNHNS, SASEGT. Trimming stripped 5 bases from V and 0 bases from J, with 5 bases between. This CDR3 is built from 13 residues.

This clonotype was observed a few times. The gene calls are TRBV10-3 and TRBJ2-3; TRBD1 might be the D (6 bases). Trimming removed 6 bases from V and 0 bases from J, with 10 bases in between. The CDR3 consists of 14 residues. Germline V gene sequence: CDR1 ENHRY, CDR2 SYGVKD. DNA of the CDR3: TGTGCCATCAGGGGGGCTTTTAGCACAGATACGCAGTATTTT. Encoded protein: CAIRGAFSTDTQYF.

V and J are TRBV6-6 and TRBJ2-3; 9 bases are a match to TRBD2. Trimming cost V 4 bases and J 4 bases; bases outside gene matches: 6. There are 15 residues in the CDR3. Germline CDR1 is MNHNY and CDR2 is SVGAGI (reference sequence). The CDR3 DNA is TGTGCCAGCAGTTCCTCGACTAGCGGAGCAGATACGCAGTATTTT. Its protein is CASSSSTSGADTQYF.

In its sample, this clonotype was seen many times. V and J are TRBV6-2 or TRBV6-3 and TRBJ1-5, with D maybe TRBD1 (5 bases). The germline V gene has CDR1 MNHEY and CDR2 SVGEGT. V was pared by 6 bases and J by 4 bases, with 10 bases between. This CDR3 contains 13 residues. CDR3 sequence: CASRRGGNQPQHF. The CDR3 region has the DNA TGTGCCAGCAGACGGGGGGGGAATCAGCCCCAGCATTTT.

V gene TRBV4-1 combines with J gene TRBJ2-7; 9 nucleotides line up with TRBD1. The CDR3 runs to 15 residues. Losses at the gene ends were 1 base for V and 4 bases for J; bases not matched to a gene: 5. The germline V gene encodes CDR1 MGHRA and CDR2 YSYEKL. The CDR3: CASSQAGTGLYEQYF. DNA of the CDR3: TGCGCCAGCAGCCAAGCCGGGACAGGGTTGTACGAGCAGTACTTC.